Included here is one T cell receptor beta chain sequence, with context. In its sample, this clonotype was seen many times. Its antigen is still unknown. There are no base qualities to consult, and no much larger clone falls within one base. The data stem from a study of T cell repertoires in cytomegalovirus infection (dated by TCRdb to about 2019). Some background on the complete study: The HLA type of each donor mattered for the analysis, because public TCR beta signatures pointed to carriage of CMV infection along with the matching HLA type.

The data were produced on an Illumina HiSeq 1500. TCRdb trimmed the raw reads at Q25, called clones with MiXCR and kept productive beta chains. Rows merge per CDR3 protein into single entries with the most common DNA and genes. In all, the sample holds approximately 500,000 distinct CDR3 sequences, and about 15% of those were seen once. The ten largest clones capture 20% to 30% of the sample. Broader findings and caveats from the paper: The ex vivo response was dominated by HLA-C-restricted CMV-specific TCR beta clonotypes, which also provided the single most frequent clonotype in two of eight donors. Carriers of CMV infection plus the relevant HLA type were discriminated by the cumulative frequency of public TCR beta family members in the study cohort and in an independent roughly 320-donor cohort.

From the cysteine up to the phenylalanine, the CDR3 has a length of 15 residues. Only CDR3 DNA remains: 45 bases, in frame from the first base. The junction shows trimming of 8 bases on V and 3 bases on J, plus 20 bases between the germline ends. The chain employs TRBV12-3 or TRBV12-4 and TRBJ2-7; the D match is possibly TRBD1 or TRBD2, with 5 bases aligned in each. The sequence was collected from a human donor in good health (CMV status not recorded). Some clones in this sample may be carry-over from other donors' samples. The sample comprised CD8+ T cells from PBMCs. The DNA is TGTGCCAGCGCCTACTCCGGGGACCGCTACTACGAGCAGTACTTC. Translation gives CASAYSGDRYYEQYF.